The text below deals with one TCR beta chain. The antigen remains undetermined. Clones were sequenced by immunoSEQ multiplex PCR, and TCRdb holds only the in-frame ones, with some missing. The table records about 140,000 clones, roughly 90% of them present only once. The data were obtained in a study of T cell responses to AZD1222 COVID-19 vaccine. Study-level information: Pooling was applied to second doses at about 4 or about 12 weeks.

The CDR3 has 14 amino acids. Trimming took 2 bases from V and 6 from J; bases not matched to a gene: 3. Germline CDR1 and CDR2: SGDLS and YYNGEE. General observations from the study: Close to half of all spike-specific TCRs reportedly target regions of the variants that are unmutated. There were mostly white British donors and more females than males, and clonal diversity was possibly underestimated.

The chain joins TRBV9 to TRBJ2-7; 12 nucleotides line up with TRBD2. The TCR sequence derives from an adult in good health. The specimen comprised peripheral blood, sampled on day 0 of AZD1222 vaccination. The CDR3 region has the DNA TGTGCCAGCAGCGTGGGACTAGCGGGCCGCGAGCAGTACTTC. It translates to CASSVGLAGREQYF.